The present TCR beta chain was sequenced within a study of vaccination and CD4 T cells after COVID-19. On the study more broadly: Spike peptides, overlapping and drawn from SARS-CoV-2, HCoV-NL63, HCoV-OC43 and HCoV-229E, were used to stimulate cells.

Regarding treatment: approximately 11-day PBMC culture with coronavirus spike peptide pools or control peptides (ViraFEST assay). T cells were expanded with peptide pools, and expanded clonotypes were identified by TCR sequencing. The assay that was used to sequence DNA from cultured CD4+ T cells was the Oncomine TCR Beta short-read assay. From CD4+ T cells that had been cultured, genomic DNA was extracted. Using its own MiXCR run on the PCR reads, TCRdb lists one record per CDR3 protein. The sample has almost 20,000 distinct CDR3 sequences; around four fifths are singletons. The germline V gene encodes CDR1 MDHEN and CDR2 SYDVKM. Trimming took 6 bases from V and 5 from J; bases not matched to a gene: 10. The CDR3 contains 15 residues. About this clonotype: Its antigen is still unknown.

This sample comprised CD4+ T cells from blood, cultured in vitro, obtained after SARS-CoV-2 vaccination. The chain links TRBV28 to TRBJ2-3, with 8 bases that match TRBD2. This TCR came from a human donor who received a COVID-19 vaccine. DNA of the CDR3: TGTGCCAGCAGGGAGCACGGGGGGGCCAGAGATACGCAGTATTTT. Translated: CASREHGGARDTQYF.